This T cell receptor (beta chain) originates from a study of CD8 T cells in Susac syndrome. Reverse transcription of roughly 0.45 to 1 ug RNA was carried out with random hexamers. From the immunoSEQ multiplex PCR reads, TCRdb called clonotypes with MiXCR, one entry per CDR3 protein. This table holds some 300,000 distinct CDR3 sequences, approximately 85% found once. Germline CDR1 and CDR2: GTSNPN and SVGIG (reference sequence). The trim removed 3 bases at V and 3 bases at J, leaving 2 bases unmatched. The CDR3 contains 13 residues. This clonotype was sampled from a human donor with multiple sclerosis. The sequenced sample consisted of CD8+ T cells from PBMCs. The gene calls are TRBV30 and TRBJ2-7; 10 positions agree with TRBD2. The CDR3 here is CAWRASGSYEQYF. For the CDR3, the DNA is TGTGCCTGGAGAGCTAGCGGGAGCTACGAGCAGTACTTC.